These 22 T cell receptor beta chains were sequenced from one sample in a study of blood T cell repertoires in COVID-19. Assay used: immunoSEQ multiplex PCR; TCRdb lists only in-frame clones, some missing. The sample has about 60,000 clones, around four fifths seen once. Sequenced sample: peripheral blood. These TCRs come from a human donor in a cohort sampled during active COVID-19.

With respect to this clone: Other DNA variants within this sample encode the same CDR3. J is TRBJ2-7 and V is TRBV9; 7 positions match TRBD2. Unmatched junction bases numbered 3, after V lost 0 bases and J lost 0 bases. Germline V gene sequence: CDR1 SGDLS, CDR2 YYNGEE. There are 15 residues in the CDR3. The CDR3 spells CASSVGSGGSYEQYF. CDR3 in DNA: TGTGCCAGCAGCGTAGGATCGGGGGGCTCCTACGAGCAGTACTTC. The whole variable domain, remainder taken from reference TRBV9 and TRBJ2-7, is DSGVTQTPKHLITATGQRVTLRCSPRSGDLSVYWYQQSLDQGLQFLIQYYNGEERAKGNILERFSAQQFPDLHSELNLSSLELGDSALYFCASSVGSGGSYEQYFGPGTRLTVT.

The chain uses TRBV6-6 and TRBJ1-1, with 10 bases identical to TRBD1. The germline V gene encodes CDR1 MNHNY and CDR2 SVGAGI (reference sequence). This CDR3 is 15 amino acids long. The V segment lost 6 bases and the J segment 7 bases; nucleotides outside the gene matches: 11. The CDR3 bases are TGTGCCAGCAGCCGACTCGACAGGGGGCAGGGTGAAGCTTTCTTT. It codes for CASSRLDRGQGEAFF.

The CDR3 DNA reads TGTGCCAGCAGCCAGCTAGTGGGAGAGACCCAGTACTTC. Residues: CASSQLVGETQYF. This chain links TRBV3-1 (or the pseudogene TRBV3-2) with TRBJ2-5; D gene uncertain. V was shortened by 3 bases and J by 4 bases, with 9 bases between the two germline ends. The CDR3 length is 13 residues. In germline, CDR1 is LGHDT, CDR2 YNNKEL (reference sequence).

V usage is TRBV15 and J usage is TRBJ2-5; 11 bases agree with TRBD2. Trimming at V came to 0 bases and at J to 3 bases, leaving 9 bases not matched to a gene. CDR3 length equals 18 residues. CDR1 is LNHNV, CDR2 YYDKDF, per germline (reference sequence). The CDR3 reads CATSRDLRLAGFKETQYF. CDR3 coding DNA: TGTGCCACCAGCAGAGATCTGAGACTAGCGGGATTCAAAGAGACCCAGTACTTC.

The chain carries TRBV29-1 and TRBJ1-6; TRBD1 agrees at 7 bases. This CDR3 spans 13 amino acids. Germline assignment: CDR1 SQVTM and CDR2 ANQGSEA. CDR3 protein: CYQGGEGDSPLHF. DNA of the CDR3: TGCTACCAGGGGGGAGAAGGAGATTCACCCCTCCACTTT.

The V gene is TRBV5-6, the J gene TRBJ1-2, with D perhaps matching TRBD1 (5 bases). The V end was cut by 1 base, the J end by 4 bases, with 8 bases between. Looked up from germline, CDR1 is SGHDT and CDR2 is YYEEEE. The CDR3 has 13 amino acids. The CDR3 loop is CASSLQGSYGYTF. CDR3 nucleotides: TGTGCCAGCAGCTTGCAGGGAAGCTATGGCTACACCTTC.

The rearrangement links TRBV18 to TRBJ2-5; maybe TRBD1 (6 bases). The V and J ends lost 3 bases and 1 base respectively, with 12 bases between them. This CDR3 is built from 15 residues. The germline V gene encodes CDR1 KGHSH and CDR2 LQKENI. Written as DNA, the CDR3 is TGTGCCAGCTCACCGATCCAGGGGCCCCAAGAGACCCAGTACTTC. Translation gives CASSPIQGPQETQYF.

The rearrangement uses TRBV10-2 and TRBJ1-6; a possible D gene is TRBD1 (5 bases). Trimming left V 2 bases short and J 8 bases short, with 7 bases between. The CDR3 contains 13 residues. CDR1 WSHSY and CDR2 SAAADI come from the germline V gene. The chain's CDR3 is CASSEPRDSPLHF. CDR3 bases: TGCGCCAGCAGTGAGCCCAGGGATTCACCCCTCCACTTT.

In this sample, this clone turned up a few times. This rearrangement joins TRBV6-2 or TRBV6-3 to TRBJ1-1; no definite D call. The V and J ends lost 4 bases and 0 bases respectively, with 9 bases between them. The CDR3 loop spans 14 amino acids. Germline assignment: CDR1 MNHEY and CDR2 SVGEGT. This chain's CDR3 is CASSLYQVNTEAFF. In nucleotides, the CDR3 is TGTGCCAGCAGTTTGTATCAGGTGAACACTGAAGCTTTCTTT.

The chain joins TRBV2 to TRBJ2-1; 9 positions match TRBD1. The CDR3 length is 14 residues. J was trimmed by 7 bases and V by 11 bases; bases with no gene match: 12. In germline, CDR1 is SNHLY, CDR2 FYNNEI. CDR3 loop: CADGGQGKLNEQFF. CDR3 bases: TGTGCCGACGGTGGACAGGGGAAGTTGAATGAGCAGTTCTTC.

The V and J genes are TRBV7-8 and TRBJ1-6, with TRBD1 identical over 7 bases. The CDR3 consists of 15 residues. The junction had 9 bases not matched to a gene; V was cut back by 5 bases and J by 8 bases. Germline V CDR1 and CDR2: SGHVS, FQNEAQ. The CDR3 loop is CASSITGQSDSPLHF. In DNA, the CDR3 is TGTGCCAGCAGCATCACGGGACAGAGTGATTCACCCCTCCACTTT.

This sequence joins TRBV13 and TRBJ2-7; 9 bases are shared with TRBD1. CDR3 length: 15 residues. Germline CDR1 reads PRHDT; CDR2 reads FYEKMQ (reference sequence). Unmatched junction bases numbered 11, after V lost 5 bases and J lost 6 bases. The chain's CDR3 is CASSQRGQGLSEQYF. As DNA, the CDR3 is TGTGCCAGCAGCCAAAGGGGACAGGGTTTATCCGAGCAGTACTTC.

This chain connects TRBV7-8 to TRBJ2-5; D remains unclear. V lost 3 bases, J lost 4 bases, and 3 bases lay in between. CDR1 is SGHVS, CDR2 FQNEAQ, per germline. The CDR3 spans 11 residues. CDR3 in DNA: TGTGCCAGCAGCTTCTTAGAGACCCAGTACTTC. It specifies CASSFLETQYF.

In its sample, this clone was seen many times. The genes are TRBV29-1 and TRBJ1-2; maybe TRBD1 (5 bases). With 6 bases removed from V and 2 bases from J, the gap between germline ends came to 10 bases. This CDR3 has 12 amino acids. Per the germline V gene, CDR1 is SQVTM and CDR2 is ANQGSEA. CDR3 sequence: CSVGLLNYGYTF. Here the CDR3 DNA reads TGCAGCGTGGGACTGCTCAACTATGGCTACACCTTC.

The chain's CDR3 is CASSPTGGAELWYGYTF. The CDR3 region has the DNA TGTGCCAGCTCACCGACAGGGGGCGCCGAGCTATGGTATGGCTACACCTTC. V usage is TRBV18 and J usage is TRBJ1-2, with 10 bases that match TRBD1. Germline V gives CDR1 KGHSH, CDR2 LQKENI. The CDR3 extends over 17 amino acids. With 3 bases clipped from V and 5 bases from J, the junction kept 12 bases outside the gene matches.

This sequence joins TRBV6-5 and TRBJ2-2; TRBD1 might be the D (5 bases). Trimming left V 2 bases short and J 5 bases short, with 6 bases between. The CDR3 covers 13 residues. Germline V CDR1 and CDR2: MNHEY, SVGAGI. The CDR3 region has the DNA TGTGCCAGCAGTTACAGGGGAACCGGGGAGCTGTTTTTT. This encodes CASSYRGTGELFF.

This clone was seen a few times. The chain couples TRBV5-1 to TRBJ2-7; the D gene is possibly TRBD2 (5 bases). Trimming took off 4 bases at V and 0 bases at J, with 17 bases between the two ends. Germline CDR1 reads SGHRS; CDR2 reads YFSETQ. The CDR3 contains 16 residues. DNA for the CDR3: TGCGCCAGCAGCCTCGACCCGCCGCGGGCCTCCTACGAGCAGTACTTC. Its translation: CASSLDPPRASYEQYF.

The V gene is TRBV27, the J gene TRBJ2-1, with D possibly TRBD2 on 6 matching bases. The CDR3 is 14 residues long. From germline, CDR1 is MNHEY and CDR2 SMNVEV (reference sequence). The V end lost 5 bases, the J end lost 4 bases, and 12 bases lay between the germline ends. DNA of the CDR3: TGTGCCAGCAGTGGCCGAGGAGGGTACAATGAGCAGTTCTTC. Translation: CASSGRGGYNEQFF.

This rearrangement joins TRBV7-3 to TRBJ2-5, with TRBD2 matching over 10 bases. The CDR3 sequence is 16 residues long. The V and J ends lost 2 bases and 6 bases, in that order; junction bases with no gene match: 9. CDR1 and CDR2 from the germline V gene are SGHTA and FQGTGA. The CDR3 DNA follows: TGTGCCAGCAGCTTAGGAACTAGCGGGGTCACAAAGACCCAGTACTTC. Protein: CASSLGTSGVTKTQYF.

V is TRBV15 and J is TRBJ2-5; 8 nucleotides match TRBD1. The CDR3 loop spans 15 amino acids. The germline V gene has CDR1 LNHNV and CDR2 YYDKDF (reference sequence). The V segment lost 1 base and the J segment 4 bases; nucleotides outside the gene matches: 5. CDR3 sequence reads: CATSRAQGGAETQYF. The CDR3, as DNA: TGTGCCACCAGCAGAGCACAGGGGGGCGCAGAGACCCAGTACTTC.

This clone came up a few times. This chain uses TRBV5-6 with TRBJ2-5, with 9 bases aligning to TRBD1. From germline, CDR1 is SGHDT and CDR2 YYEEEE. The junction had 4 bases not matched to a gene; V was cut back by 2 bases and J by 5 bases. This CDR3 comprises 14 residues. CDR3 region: CASSFGQGTETQYF. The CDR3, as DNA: TGTGCCAGCAGCTTTGGACAGGGGACGGAGACCCAGTACTTC. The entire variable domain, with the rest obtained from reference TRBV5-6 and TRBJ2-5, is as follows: DAGVTQSPTHLIKTRGQQVTLRCSPKSGHDTVSWYQQALGQGPQFIFQYYEEEERQRGNFPDRFSGHQFPNYSSELNVNALLLGDSALYLCASSFGQGTETQYFGPGTRLLVL.

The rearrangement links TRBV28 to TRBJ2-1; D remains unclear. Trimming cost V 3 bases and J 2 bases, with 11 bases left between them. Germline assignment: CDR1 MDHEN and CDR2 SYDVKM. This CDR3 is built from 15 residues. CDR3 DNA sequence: TGTGCCAGCAGTTTCATCACTAAGACCTACAATGAGCAGTTCTTC. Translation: CASSFITKTYNEQFF.